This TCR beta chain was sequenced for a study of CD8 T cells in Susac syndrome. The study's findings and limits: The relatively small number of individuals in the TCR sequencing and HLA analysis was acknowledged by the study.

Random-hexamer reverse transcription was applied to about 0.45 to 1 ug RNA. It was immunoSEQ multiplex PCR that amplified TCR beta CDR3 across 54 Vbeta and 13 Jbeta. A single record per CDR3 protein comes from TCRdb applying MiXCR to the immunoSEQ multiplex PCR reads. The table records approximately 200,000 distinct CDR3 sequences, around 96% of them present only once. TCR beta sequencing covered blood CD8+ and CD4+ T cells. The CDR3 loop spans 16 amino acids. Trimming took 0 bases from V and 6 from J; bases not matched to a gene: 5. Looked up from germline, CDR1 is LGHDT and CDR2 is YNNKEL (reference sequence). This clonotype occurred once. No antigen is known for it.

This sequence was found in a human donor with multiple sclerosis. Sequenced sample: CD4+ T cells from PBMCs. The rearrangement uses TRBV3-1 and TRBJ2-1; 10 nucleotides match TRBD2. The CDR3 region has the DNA TGTGCCAGCAGCCAAGATGGACTAGCGGACCTCAATGAGCAGTTCTTC. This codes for CASSQDGLADLNEQFF.